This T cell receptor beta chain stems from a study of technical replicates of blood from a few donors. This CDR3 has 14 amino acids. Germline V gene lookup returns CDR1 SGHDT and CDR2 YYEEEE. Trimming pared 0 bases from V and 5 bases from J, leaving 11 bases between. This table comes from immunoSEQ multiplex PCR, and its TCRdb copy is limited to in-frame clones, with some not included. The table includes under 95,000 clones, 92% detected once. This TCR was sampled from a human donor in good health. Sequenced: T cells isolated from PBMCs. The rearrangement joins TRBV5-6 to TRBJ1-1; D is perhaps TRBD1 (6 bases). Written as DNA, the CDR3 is TGTGCCAGCAGCTTGGTCGGCGACAGGACTGAAGCTTTCTTT. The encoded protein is CASSLVGDRTEAFF.